A single T cell receptor beta chain is shown here with its context. The assay was immunoSEQ multiplex PCR, and TCRdb's table has in-frame clones only and misses some. The table shows approximately 150,000 clones, with about nine tenths occurring only once. The data belong to a study of T cell responses to AZD1222 COVID-19 vaccine. The germline V and J ends were trimmed by 0 bases and 2 bases, with 10 bases remaining between them. CDR1 is MNHNS and CDR2 is SASEGT in the germline V gene. CDR3 size: 15 residues. Sample: peripheral blood, taken on day 0 of AZD1222 vaccination. The clonotype was recovered from an adult in good health. V and J are TRBV6-1 and TRBJ1-1; maybe TRBD1 (5 bases). CDR3 in amino acids: CASSEALGVNTEAFF. The CDR3 DNA follows: TGTGCCAGCAGTGAAGCGCTGGGGGTTAACACTGAAGCTTTCTTT.